The 28 T cell receptor beta chains given below trace back to one sample, sequenced in a study of blood T cells in healthy people across ages. The use of a sample-barcoded 5' primer and a J-beta primer mix characterized a second PCR of about 7 to 12 cycles. TCRdb independently ran MiXCR on the 5' RACE reads; one entry per CDR3 protein. Here the sample spans about 1.8 million distinct CDR3 sequences, roughly 50% being singletons. The sample comprised blood. Source of these receptors: a woman aged 35 to 49 in good health.

The rearrangement joins TRBV27 to TRBJ2-4; D remains unclear. The J call may be in error: the DNA end matches TRBJ2-7 better. Germline V gene data show CDR1 as MNHEY and CDR2 as SMNVEV (reference sequence). This CDR3 region has 14 residues. As DNA, the CDR3 is TGTGCCAGCAGTTTAACCTCCCCTCCACGCGAGCAGTACTTC. Its translation: CASSLTSPPREQYF.

V gene TRBV20-1 combines with J gene TRBJ2-5; 8 positions agree with TRBD2. Unmatched junction bases numbered 10, after V lost 2 bases and J lost 5 bases. Germline V lookup: CDR1 DFQATT, CDR2 SNEGSKA (reference sequence). CDR3 size: 15 residues. The CDR3 DNA follows: TGCAGTGCTAGATACGGGGGGGCAGGTCTGGAGACCCAGTACTTC. It codes for CSARYGGAGLETQYF.

The sample holds one count of this clonotype. This rearrangement joins TRBV20-1 to TRBJ1-5; TRBD1 aligns across 9 bases. Germline CDR1 is DFQATT and CDR2 is SNEGSKA (reference sequence). V lost 5 bases and J lost 10; bases outside the gene matches: 15. The CDR3 totals 15 residues. The CDR3 DNA sequence: TGCAGTGCTGCTAAAGGACAGGGGATGAGTCATCCCCAGCATTTT. Protein: CSAAKGQGMSHPQHF.

A few counts support this clonotype. J is TRBJ2-4 and V is TRBV7-2; weak D call: TRBD1 (6 bases). Trimming cost V 5 bases and J 7 bases, with 15 bases left between them. This CDR3 has 14 amino acids. Germline values: CDR1 SGHTA, CDR2 FQGNSA. The CDR3 loop is CASSADVRGNIQYF. The CDR3 DNA reads TGTGCCAGCAGCGCCGATGTTAGGGGGAACATTCAGTACTTC.

This clonotype was found a few times. This chain links TRBV5-1 with TRBJ1-5; D unresolved. Trimming stripped 4 bases from V and 3 bases from J, with 14 bases between. The CDR3 is 15 amino acids. Germline-derived CDR1 and CDR2 are SGHRS and YFSETQ. In DNA form, the CDR3 reads TGCGCCAGCAGCCCGGTGGGCGGGTTCAATCAGCCCCAGCATTTT. Its protein is CASSPVGGFNQPQHF.

The gene calls are TRBV20-1 and TRBJ2-1, with D possibly being TRBD2 (7 bases). The CDR3 spans 15 residues. Trimming shortened V by 0 bases and J by 3 bases, and 12 bases separated the two germline ends. CDR1 is DFQATT and CDR2 is SNEGSKA in the germline V gene (reference sequence). Written as DNA, the CDR3 is TGCAGTGCTAGAGAGGGGGGGGCGGACTACAATGAGCAGTTCTTC. It yields the protein CSAREGGADYNEQFF.

This clonotype was recorded at least ten times. V gene TRBV12-3 or TRBV12-4 combines with J gene TRBJ2-5; no definite D call. This CDR3 has 14 amino acids. Trimming removed 5 bases at V and 0 bases at J, with 10 bases between. CDR3 amino acids: CASSTLGNQETQYF. The CDR3 nucleotides are TGTGCCAGCAGTACGCTAGGGAACCAAGAGACCCAGTACTTC.

This clonotype turned up a few times. This sequence joins TRBV7-2 and TRBJ2-1; D ambiguous. Per germline, CDR1 SGHTA and CDR2 FQGNSA. The CDR3 totals 14 residues. V gave up 5 bases and J gave up 4 bases, with 12 bases separating them. The CDR3 nucleotides read TGTGCCAGCAGCCCTCGGGTACTATACAATGAGCAGTTCTTC. Its translation is CASSPRVLYNEQFF. Complete variable domain (other parts from reference TRBV7-2 and TRBJ2-1): GAGVSQSPSNKVTEKGKDVELRCDPISGHTALYWYRQSLGQGLEFLIYFQGNSAPDKSGLPSDRFSAERTGGSVSTLTIQRTQQEDSAVYLCASSPRVLYNEQFFGPGTRLTVL.

This clonotype was counted once. This chain links TRBV12-3 or TRBV12-4 with TRBJ2-1; maybe TRBD2 (6 bases). The better agreement between TRBJ2-7 and the DNA end casts doubt on the J call. The CDR3 contains 15 residues. This chain's CDR3 is CASTLGTWAYNEQYF. In DNA, the CDR3 is TGTGCCAGCACCCTAGGGACTTGGGCCTACAATGAGCAGTACTTC.

V usage is TRBV27 and J usage is TRBJ1-2; 9 bases line up with TRBD1. The germline CDR1 and CDR2 sequences are MNHEY and SMNVEV (reference sequence). The V segment lost 8 bases and the J segment 8 bases; nucleotides outside the gene matches: 18. The CDR3 spans 16 residues. The chain's CDR3 is CASLGQGGSASKGYTF. In nucleotides, the CDR3 is TGTGCCAGCCTGGGACAGGGTGGCTCTGCTTCTAAAGGCTACACCTTC.

CDR3 sequence: CAISADRGETQYF. Here the CDR3 DNA reads TGTGCCATCAGTGCGGACAGGGGTGAGACCCAGTACTTC. The chain joins TRBV10-3 to TRBJ2-5, with 9 bases that match TRBD1. Trimming at V came to 4 bases and at J to 5 bases, leaving 2 bases not matched to a gene. CDR3 length: 13 residues. Germline V gene sequence: CDR1 ENHRY, CDR2 SYGVKD.

The rearrangement uses TRBV21-1 and TRBJ2-7; the table's D call of TRBD1 was not tested on the DNA. TRBV21-1 corresponds to a pseudogene. This CDR3 has 16 residues. CDR3: CASSKPSLGSTYEQYF. For the CDR3, the DNA is TGTGCCAGCAGCAAACCCAGTCTCGGAAGCACCTACGAGCAGTACTTC.

The CDR3 loop reads CASSSGISYEQFF. The CDR3, as DNA: TGTGCCAGCAGCTCCGGGATCTCCTACGAGCAGTTCTTC. The rearrangement links TRBV7-9 to TRBJ2-1; maybe TRBD2 (5 bases). Deletions cut 4 bases from V and 10 bases from J, with 14 bases between. The CDR3 is 13 residues long. The germline V gene has CDR1 SEHNR and CDR2 FQNEAQ (reference sequence).

The V gene is TRBV6-2 or TRBV6-3, the J gene TRBJ2-2; 8 bases match TRBD2. In germline, CDR1 is MNHEY, CDR2 SVGEGT. The CDR3 totals 15 residues. Trimming removed 4 bases from V and 3 bases from J; junction bases left unmatched: 4. DNA of the CDR3: TGTGCCAGCAGTTTACAGCGGGGGTACACCGGGGAGCTGTTTTTT. Protein sequence: CASSLQRGYTGELFF.

This clonotype was detected only once. V is TRBV5-1 and J is TRBJ2-3; D remains ambiguous. This CDR3 has 17 residues. The germline CDR1 and CDR2 sequences are SGHRS and YFSETQ. V was cut by 3 bases and J by 4 bases, with 21 bases left in between. This chain's CDR3 is CASSSPGGTKTSDTQYF. CDR3 coding DNA: TGCGCCAGCAGCTCCCCGGGCGGCACAAAAACCTCAGATACGCAGTATTTT.

The chain carries TRBV28 and TRBJ2-5, with TRBD2 matching 13 bases. Looked up from germline, CDR1 is MDHEN and CDR2 is SYDVKM. V was clipped by 1 base and J by 1 base; unmatched bases: 9. CDR3 size: 19 residues. CDR3 coding DNA: TGTGCCAGCAGTTTATCCCTAAGACTAGCGGGGGGTACCCAAGAGACCCAGTACTTC. Its translation is CASSLSLRLAGGTQETQYF.

The V and J genes are TRBV20-1 and TRBJ2-5, with a tentative D call TRBD2 (6 bases). The CDR3 totals 16 residues. CDR1 and CDR2 (germline): DFQATT, SNEGSKA (reference sequence). The ends were cut back, 1 base at V and 0 bases at J, with 15 bases in the middle. The CDR3 spells CSARGDSRANQETQYF. The CDR3 DNA sequence: TGCAGTGCTAGAGGGGACTCAAGGGCGAACCAAGAGACCCAGTACTTC.

The chain has TRBV20-1 and TRBJ1-4, with D possibly TRBD1 on 5 matching bases. Germline V gene lookup returns CDR1 DFQATT and CDR2 SNEGSKA (reference sequence). CDR3 length: 14 residues. V was cut by 0 bases and J by 5 bases, with 10 bases left in between. DNA for the CDR3: TGCAGTGCTAGAGATCGAGGGACGAATGAAAAACTGTTTTTT. It translates to CSARDRGTNEKLFF.

The chain employs TRBV7-9 and TRBJ1-2, with 10 bases matching TRBD1. The germline CDR1 and CDR2 sequences are SEHNR and FQNEAQ (reference sequence). V was pared by 1 base and J by 4 bases, with 3 bases of the junction left unmatched. The CDR3 has 15 amino acids. Here the CDR3 DNA reads TGTGCCAGCAGCTTAGATGGACAGGGGGTCTATGGCTACACCTTC. It codes for CASSLDGQGVYGYTF.

This chain joins TRBV20-1 and TRBJ2-3; a possible D gene is TRBD1 (6 bases). Trimming shortened V by 1 base and J by 3 bases, and 20 bases separated the two germline ends. CDR3 length: 17 amino acids. CDR1 is DFQATT and CDR2 is SNEGSKA in the germline V gene (reference sequence). This CDR3 reads CSARVISGALRTDTQYF. In DNA, the CDR3 is TGCAGTGCTAGAGTAATCTCAGGGGCGCTTCGGACAGATACGCAGTATTTT.

This clonotype showed up just a few times. The V and J genes are TRBV4-2 and TRBJ2-7, with 10 nucleotides matching TRBD2. Per germline, CDR1 LGHNA and CDR2 YNFKEQ. Germline trimming cut 2 bases from V and 3 bases from J; bases unmatched to any gene: 4. The CDR3 has 15 residues. The CDR3 is CASSQLERGGYEQYF. The CDR3 region has the DNA TGTGCCAGCAGCCAATTGGAGCGGGGGGGCTACGAGCAGTACTTC.

The chain employs TRBV5-1 and TRBJ2-7, with 7 bases matching TRBD2. CDR1 is SGHRS, CDR2 YFSETQ, per germline. Unmatched junction bases numbered 6, after V lost 3 bases and J lost 6 bases. This CDR3 is built from 13 residues. CDR3: CASSWEAGPEQYF. In DNA form, the CDR3 reads TGCGCCAGCAGCTGGGAAGCGGGGCCCGAGCAGTACTTC.

This clonotype has more than one count but fewer than ten. V is TRBV29-1 and J is TRBJ1-6; TRBD1 agrees at 9 bases. Unmatched junction bases numbered 11, after V lost 4 bases and J lost 10 bases. The CDR3 sequence is 15 residues long. Per germline, CDR1 SQVTM and CDR2 ANQGSEA. The CDR3 bases are TGCAGCGTTGCCTGGGGACAGGGAGGAGAATCACCCCTCCACTTT. This codes for CSVAWGQGGESPLHF.

This chain joins TRBV4-3 and TRBJ2-3; D not certain. In germline, CDR1 is LGHNA, CDR2 YSLEER. There are 13 residues in the CDR3. V lost 1 base, J lost 9 bases, and 11 bases lay in between. CDR3 sequence reads: CASSQVIGDTQYF. CDR3 DNA: TGCGCCAGCAGCCAAGTAATCGGTGACACGCAGTATTTT.

This clonotype was counted a few times. The V call is TRBV6-5, the J call TRBJ2-1; the match to TRBD1 covers 8 bases. V lost 5 bases to trimming and J lost 4 bases; unmatched junction nucleotides: 7. CDR3 length: 15 amino acids. The germline CDR1 and CDR2 sequences are MNHEY and SVGAGI. CDR3 residues: CASSTTGELYNEQFF. The CDR3 DNA reads TGTGCCAGCAGTACGACAGGGGAGTTGTACAATGAGCAGTTCTTC.

The chain recombines TRBV27 with TRBJ2-3; D is perhaps TRBD2 (6 bases). The CDR3 runs 16 residues. Trimming removed 6 bases from V and 6 bases from J, with 22 bases in between. The germline gives CDR1 MNHEY, CDR2 SMNVEV (reference sequence). CDR3 in DNA: TGTGCCAGCAGGGAGGGAAACGCAGGGTTTTGGGATACGCAGTATTTT. This gives the protein CASREGNAGFWDTQYF.

V gene TRBV5-1 combines with J gene TRBJ2-1, with TRBD2 matching over 8 bases. There are 15 residues in the CDR3. Germline CDR1 is SGHRS and CDR2 is YFSETQ. J gave up 9 bases and V 7 bases, and 15 bases lay outside the gene matches. The CDR3 DNA reads as TGCGCCAGCGCTACGGGACTAGTGCTGCTCAGTGAGCAGTTCTTC. This sequence encodes CASATGLVLLSEQFF.

The chain recombines TRBV12-3 or TRBV12-4 with TRBJ1-1; 7 bases align to TRBD1. This CDR3 spans 13 amino acids. Trimming at V came to 6 bases and at J to 5 bases, leaving 6 bases not matched to a gene. The CDR3 here is CASRLTGKTEAFF. In nucleotides, the CDR3 is TGTGCCAGCAGACTGACAGGGAAGACTGAAGCTTTCTTT.